Below, 22 T cell receptor beta chains from the same sample are listed, as sequenced in a study of blood T cell repertoires in COVID-19. Profiled with immunoSEQ multiplex PCR; TCRdb holds only in-frame clones, not every one. The sample carries approximately 220,000 clones, around 82% recorded once. The material sequenced was peripheral blood. Every receptor here comes from a woman aged 50 to 60 with acute or convalescent COVID-19.

The chain has TRBV18 and TRBJ2-7, with 7 bases fitting TRBD2. V gave up 3 bases and J gave up 4 bases; unmatched junction bases: 3. Germline assignment: CDR1 KGHSH and CDR2 LQKENI. CDR3 length: 13 amino acids. This CDR3 is CASSPTGGYEQYF. The CDR3 nucleotides read TGTGCCAGCTCACCCACGGGAGGATACGAGCAGTACTTC.

V and J are TRBV10-1 and TRBJ2-1, with D perhaps TRBD2 (6 bases). Per germline, CDR1 WNHNN and CDR2 SYGVQD (reference sequence). The V end was cut by 0 bases, the J end by 4 bases, with 16 bases between. The CDR3 consists of 17 residues. As DNA, the CDR3 is TGCGCCAGCAGTGAGTCAGGGCGGAGGGTCTCATACAATGAGCAGTTCTTC. This gives the protein CASSESGRRVSYNEQFF.

The V gene is TRBV29-1, the J gene TRBJ2-3, with D perhaps matching TRBD2 (5 bases). This CDR3 has 13 residues. The germline V gene encodes CDR1 SQVTM and CDR2 ANQGSEA. V was shortened by 4 bases and J by 7 bases, with 15 bases between the two germline ends. Written as DNA, the CDR3 is TGCAGCGTTGGTGAGGGTTCAACACATACGCAGTATTTT. Translated: CSVGEGSTHTQYF.

This clone showed up just once. Written as DNA, the CDR3 is TGTGCCAGCAGCCAAGTTTTGAGGGCTTGGGAGCAGTTCTTC. As protein: CASSQVLRAWEQFF. The chain combines TRBV3-1 (or the pseudogene TRBV3-2) with TRBJ2-1, with TRBD2 as a possible D gene (5 bases). The CDR3 runs to 14 residues. V was pared by 1 base and J by 10 bases, with 14 bases between. Germline lookup yields CDR1 LGHDT and CDR2 YNNKEL (reference sequence).

The chain joins TRBV28 to TRBJ2-5; 12 bases line up with TRBD2. The CDR3 is made up of 16 amino acids. V lost 5 bases to trimming and J lost 4 bases; unmatched junction nucleotides: 8. The V gene's germline CDR1 is MDHEN and CDR2 SYDVKM. The CDR3 here is CASSPAGGLAGETQYF. CDR3 sequence (DNA): TGTGCCAGCAGTCCTGCCGGGGGACTAGCGGGAGAGACCCAGTACTTC.

V is TRBV19 and J is TRBJ2-7, with D tentatively TRBD2 (5 bases). V lost 3 bases and J lost 1, with 13 bases in between. This CDR3 comprises 15 residues. Germline V gives CDR1 LNHDA, CDR2 SQIVND (reference sequence). CDR3 in amino acids: CASSILGGSSYEQYF. CDR3 sequence (DNA): TGTGCCAGTAGTATTTTAGGAGGATCATCCTACGAGCAGTACTTC. The full variable domain, rest sourced from reference TRBV19 and TRBJ2-7, is DGGITQSPKYLFRKEGQNVTLSCEQNLNHDAMYWYRQDPGQGLRLIYYSQIVNDFQKGDIAEGYSVSREKKESFPLTVTSAQKNPTAFYLCASSILGGSSYEQYFGPGTRLTVT.

V gene TRBV5-5 combines with J gene TRBJ1-6, with D possibly matching TRBD1 (6 bases). The CDR3 consists of 15 residues. V lost 1 base and J lost 10, with 15 bases in between. Germline assignment: CDR1 SGHKS and CDR2 YYEKEE (reference sequence). In DNA form, the CDR3 reads TGTGCCAGCAGCTTGTATGGGGACAAGGGCTCACCCCTCCACTTT. It yields the protein CASSLYGDKGSPLHF. Full variable domain (remainder filled in from reference TRBV5-5 and TRBJ1-6): DAGVTQSPTHLIKTRGQQVTLRCSPISGHKSVSWYQQVLGQGPQFIFQYYEKEERGRGNFPDRFSARQFPNYSSELNVNALLLGDSALYLCASSLYGDKGSPLHFGNGTRLTVT.

A single count supports this clone. This CDR3 is also generated by other DNA sequences in the sample. This sequence joins TRBV18 and TRBJ2-7; 11 bases fit TRBD2. This CDR3 region has 15 residues. The trim removed 3 bases at V and 1 base at J, leaving 2 bases unmatched. In germline, CDR1 is KGHSH, CDR2 LQKENI. CDR3 sequence (DNA): TGTGCCAGCTCACCTGGGACTAGCGGATCCTACGAGCAGTACTTC. This encodes CASSPGTSGSYEQYF.

The chain joins TRBV9 to TRBJ2-4; the match to TRBD1 covers 9 bases. This CDR3 comprises 16 residues. Germline CDR1 and CDR2: SGDLS and YYNGEE. J was trimmed by 3 bases and V by 4 bases; bases with no gene match: 8. CDR3 nucleotide sequence: TGTGCCAGCAGCACCGGGACAGGGATCGTCAAAAACATTCAGTACTTC. Its protein is CASSTGTGIVKNIQYF.

The chain has TRBV7-2 and TRBJ2-7, with TRBD2 as a possible D gene (5 bases). The length of the CDR3 is 12 residues. V lost 3 bases, J lost 3 bases, and 6 bases lay in between. The germline gives CDR1 SGHTA, CDR2 FQGNSA. CDR3 protein: CASSFEGYEQYF. CDR3 DNA: TGTGCCAGCAGCTTTGAGGGCTACGAGCAGTACTTC.

This rearrangement joins TRBV24-1 to TRBJ2-1; D gene ambiguous. Germline V gene sequence: CDR1 KGHDR, CDR2 SFDVKD. V lost 4 bases, J lost 7 bases, and 7 bases lay in between. The CDR3 runs to 12 residues. The CDR3 DNA reads TGTGCCACCAGTGACCGGTGGAATGAGCAGTTCTTC. The encoded protein is CATSDRWNEQFF.

V and J are TRBV3-1 (or the pseudogene TRBV3-2) and TRBJ1-2, with 9 nucleotides matching TRBD1. The germline V gene encodes CDR1 LGHDT and CDR2 YNNKEL (reference sequence). V dropped 4 bases and J dropped 8; count of bases not matched to a gene: 8. CDR3 size: 14 residues. The DNA for the CDR3 is TGTGCCAGCAGCCGCCAGACAGGGGGGGACGGCTACACCTTC. Translation gives CASSRQTGGDGYTF.

The chain employs TRBV19 and TRBJ2-2; 7 bases are shared with TRBD1. The J segment lost 8 bases and the V segment lost 7 bases, leaving 4 bases of the junction unmatched. Per the germline V gene, CDR1 is LNHDA and CDR2 is SQIVND (reference sequence). CDR3 size: 12 residues. CDR3 sequence: CASTQGKGELFF. In DNA form, the CDR3 reads TGTGCCAGTACACAGGGGAAGGGGGAGCTGTTTTTT.

The chain carries TRBV28 and TRBJ2-2, with 8 bases that match TRBD1. After removal of 7 bases from V and 4 bases from J, the junction contained 8 bases not matched to a gene. The germline V gene encodes CDR1 MDHEN and CDR2 SYDVKM. The CDR3 length is 15 residues. The CDR3 region has the DNA TGTGCCAGCATCCCCAGGACAGGGATCACCGGGGAGCTGTTTTTT. Translation gives CASIPRTGITGELFF.

This clone was recorded at least ten times. The chain is built from TRBV23-1 and TRBJ2-7, with 11 bases fitting TRBD1. TRBV23-1 is an ORF; its function is uncertain. J was trimmed by 4 bases and V by 7 bases; bases with no gene match: 3. The CDR3 has 13 amino acids. Here the CDR3 reads CASTGQGAYEQYF. Written as DNA, the CDR3 is TGCGCCAGCACCGGACAGGGGGCTTACGAGCAGTACTTC.

This clone was counted a single time. The V call is TRBV6-2 or TRBV6-3, the J call TRBJ2-3; TRBD1 matches at 7 bases. CDR1 MNHEY and CDR2 SVGEGT come from the germline V gene. This CDR3 is built from 16 residues. Germline trimming cut 5 bases from V and 2 bases from J; bases unmatched to any gene: 10. Here the CDR3 reads CASSTDRDSSTDTQYF. In nucleotides, the CDR3 is TGTGCCAGCAGTACCGACCGGGACAGCTCCACAGATACGCAGTATTTT.

This chain connects TRBV18 to TRBJ2-7, with 10 bases fitting TRBD2. CDR1 is KGHSH, CDR2 LQKENI, per germline. CDR3 length equals 15 residues. Trimming cost V 3 bases and J 3 bases; bases outside gene matches: 5. Here the CDR3 DNA reads TGTGCCAGCTCACCCCTAGCGGGAGAAAGCTACGAGCAGTACTTC. Protein product: CASSPLAGESYEQYF.

The gene calls are TRBV5-1 and TRBJ2-1, with D uncertain. CDR3 length: 14 amino acids. Trimming stripped 0 bases from V and 3 bases from J, with 7 bases between. Germline V lookup: CDR1 SGHRS, CDR2 YFSETQ. The CDR3 region is CASSLVDNYNEQFF. For the CDR3, the DNA is TGCGCCAGCAGCTTGGTAGACAACTACAATGAGCAGTTCTTC.

V gene TRBV7-9 combines with J gene TRBJ1-1; TRBD1 agrees at 8 bases. The CDR3 loop spans 15 amino acids. Germline lookup yields CDR1 SEHNR and CDR2 FQNEAQ (reference sequence). V gave up 5 bases and J gave up 0 bases; unmatched junction bases: 5. Here the CDR3 DNA reads TGTGCCAGCAGCAACCGACAGGGGATGAACACTGAAGCTTTCTTT. Translation gives CASSNRQGMNTEAFF.

The chain links TRBV28 to TRBJ2-2; 9 bases fit TRBD1. The V gene's germline CDR1 is MDHEN and CDR2 SYDVKM. Trimming removed 1 base from V and 4 bases from J; junction bases left unmatched: 4. The CDR3 runs 16 residues. For the CDR3, the DNA is TGTGCCAGCAGTTTATTTGGGACAGGGCCCACCGGGGAGCTGTTTTTT. This codes for CASSLFGTGPTGELFF.

The J gene is TRBJ1-5, the V gene TRBV21-1; the table names TRBD1, a call not compared with the DNA. TRBV21-1 is designated a pseudogene. The CDR3 length is 17 residues. This CDR3 reads CASSKGEGVTVGQPQHF. The CDR3 DNA reads as TGTGCCAGCAGCAAAGGAGAGGGGGTTACGGTGGGTCAGCCCCAGCATTTT.

The chain has TRBV4-1 and TRBJ2-7; 12 nucleotides align to TRBD2. V shed 1 base and J 2 bases; nucleotides not matched to a gene: 6. There are 17 residues in the CDR3. Germline CDR1 and CDR2: MGHRA and YSYEKL. CDR3 in DNA: TGCGCCAGCAGCCAAGGGCTAGCGGGAGGGGGGACCTACGAGCAGTACTTC. This sequence encodes CASSQGLAGGGTYEQYF.